This entry lists 8 T cell receptor beta chains sequenced from one sample in a study of OX40 agonist ivuxolimab in advanced cancers. This table comes from immunoSEQ multiplex PCR, and its TCRdb copy is limited to in-frame clones, with some not included. This table holds tens of thousands of clones, less than 90% found once. Sequencing used CD4+ or CD8+ T cells sorted from blood, obtained in a trial of the OX40 agonist ivuxolimab. These receptors were taken from an adult with an advanced solid tumor such as melanoma, head and neck, liver or kidney cancer.

The chain employs TRBV7-2 and TRBJ2-1; 8 bases match TRBD1. From germline, CDR1 is SGHTA and CDR2 FQGNSA. J was trimmed by 8 bases and V by 2 bases; bases with no gene match: 8. This CDR3 is built from 15 residues. CDR3 nucleotides: TGTGCCAGCAGCTTACTCCCCTTACAGGGGGATGAGCAGTTCTTC. Translation gives CASSLLPLQGDEQFF.

The genes are TRBV11-2 and TRBJ2-1; the match to TRBD2 covers 10 bases. Unmatched junction bases numbered 7, after V lost 8 bases and J lost 9 bases. The CDR3 runs to 13 residues. CDR1 and CDR2 from the germline V gene are SGHAT and FQNNGV. For the CDR3, the DNA is TGTGCCAGCCTCCTAGCGGGGGACAGTGAGCAGTTCTTC. Its translation is CASLLAGDSEQFF.

The chain employs TRBV27 and TRBJ1-4; possible D gene TRBD1, 6 bases. V gave up 1 base and J gave up 8 bases, with 17 bases separating them. There are 16 residues in the CDR3. Germline V lookup: CDR1 MNHEY, CDR2 SMNVEV (reference sequence). The DNA for the CDR3 is TGTGCCAGCAGTTTATGGGCCGGGGGCGGCGGAGAAAAACTGTTTTTT. This gives the protein CASSLWAGGGGEKLFF.

The chain uses TRBV10-3 and TRBJ1-2; 9 nucleotides line up with TRBD1. CDR1 is ENHRY, CDR2 SYGVKD, per germline. This CDR3 has 14 residues. V lost 10 bases and J lost 6; bases outside the gene matches: 12. The CDR3 protein is CATHSRDRVHGYTF. Written as DNA, the CDR3 is TGTGCCACTCACAGCCGGGACAGGGTCCATGGCTACACCTTC.

This rearrangement joins TRBV7-3 to TRBJ1-6; D is unresolved. V was trimmed by 2 bases and J by 10 bases, leaving 12 bases between them. This CDR3 has 14 amino acids. CDR1 and CDR2 from the germline V gene are SGHTA and FQGTGA. The CDR3 coding sequence is TGTGCCAGCAGCTTAGATGGCTCTAGGTCACCCCTCCACTTT. Translated, it gives CASSLDGSRSPLHF. Full variable domain (missing parts from reference TRBV7-3 and TRBJ1-6): GAGVSQTPSNKVTEKGKYVELRCDPISGHTALYWYRQSLGQGPEFLIYFQGTGAADDSGLPNDRFFAVRPEGSVSTLKIQRTERGDSAVYLCASSLDGSRSPLHFGNGTRLTVT.

The CDR3 spells CASSLRGFGVGAFF. The CDR3, as DNA: TGTGCCAGCAGCTTGAGGGGGTTTGGGGTAGGAGCTTTCTTT. This chain links TRBV5-4 with TRBJ1-1; a weak D match, TRBD1 (6 bases). Per the germline V gene, CDR1 is SGHNT and CDR2 is YYREEE (reference sequence). V gave up 1 base and J gave up 10 bases, with 17 bases separating them. The CDR3 runs 14 residues.

V is TRBV11-2 and J is TRBJ2-7, with a tentative D call TRBD1 (6 bases). Germline CDR1 is SGHAT and CDR2 is FQNNGV. The CDR3 is 15 amino acids. V was pared by 5 bases and J by 7 bases, with 21 bases between. This chain's CDR3 is CASSLPGSGVREQYF. DNA of the CDR3: TGTGCCAGCAGCCTCCCGGGATCAGGGGTTCGTGAGCAGTACTTC.

The CDR3: CASSYPGIETQYF. Written as DNA, the CDR3 is TGTGCCAGCAGTTATCCAGGCATCGAGACCCAGTACTTC. The gene calls are TRBV28 and TRBJ2-5, with D uncertain. In germline, CDR1 is MDHEN, CDR2 SYDVKM. V was cut by 4 bases and J by 5 bases, with 11 bases left in between. There are 13 residues in the CDR3.